The 5 T cell receptor beta chains below all came from one sample that was sequenced in a study of blood T cell repertoires in COVID-19. Repertoires were generated with immunoSEQ multiplex PCR, while TCRdb's copy carries only in-frame clones and drops some. The sample consists of approximately 130,000 clones, 77% of them appearing once. Sequences were obtained from peripheral blood. These receptors were collected from an elderly man with acute or convalescent COVID-19.

This sequence joins TRBV5-4 and TRBJ1-6, with a weak D call TRBD1 (5 bases). V was shortened by 0 bases and J by 4 bases, with 5 bases between the two germline ends. Germline CDR1 and CDR2: SGHNT and YYREEE (reference sequence). This CDR3 region has 14 residues. CDR3 sequence (DNA): TGTGCCAGCAGCTTGGGACAGTATAATTCACCCCTCCACTTT. Translation: CASSLGQYNSPLHF.

This clone has only a few counts. V gene TRBV25-1 combines with J gene TRBJ2-3; 7 positions match TRBD1. Germline values: CDR1 MGHDK, CDR2 SYGVNS. J was trimmed by 0 bases and V by 5 bases; bases with no gene match: 5. The CDR3 length is 15 residues. CDR3 nucleotides: TGTGCCAGCAGTCCCGACAGGGATAGCACAGATACGCAGTATTTT. It translates to CASSPDRDSTDTQYF.

For the CDR3, the DNA is TGTGCCAGCAGCTTGGTCGGACAGGGTGGCGAGCAGTACTTC. Translating gives CASSLVGQGGEQYF. The rearrangement joins TRBV5-5 to TRBJ2-7; TRBD1 matches 8 bases. This CDR3 contains 14 residues. J lost 6 bases, V lost 0 bases, and 5 bases had no gene match. Germline CDR1 SGHKS, CDR2 YYEKEE (reference sequence). The variable domain in full, completed from reference TRBV5-5 and TRBJ2-7, reads DAGVTQSPTHLIKTRGQQVTLRCSPISGHKSVSWYQQVLGQGPQFIFQYYEKEERGRGNFPDRFSARQFPNYSSELNVNALLLGDSALYLCASSLVGQGGEQYFGPGTRLTVT.

This clone was seen repeatedly, ten times or more. This sequence joins TRBV19 and TRBJ2-3; TRBD2 might be the D (5 bases). The CDR3 spans 15 residues. Per the germline V gene, CDR1 is LNHDA and CDR2 is SQIVND (reference sequence). The V end lost 4 bases, the J end lost 2 bases, and 13 bases lay between the germline ends. This chain's CDR3 is CASSTTGLATDTQYF. DNA for the CDR3: TGTGCCAGTAGTACTACCGGCCTAGCCACAGATACGCAGTATTTT.

This chain joins TRBV7-8 and TRBJ1-2; no reliable D call. The CDR3 consists of 13 residues. Germline assignment: CDR1 SGHVS and CDR2 FQNEAQ. The V and J ends lost 5 bases and 8 bases respectively, with 15 bases between them. The CDR3 DNA reads TGTGCCAGCAGCCCCCACGCGCCGAACGGCTACACCTTC. This sequence encodes CASSPHAPNGYTF.